The source of this T cell receptor beta chain is a study of blood T cell repertoires in COVID-19. Overall study: Samples came from the United States, Italy and Spain, spanning acute and convalescent COVID-19.

Self-reported history from a screening survey and questionnaire set each donor's cohort. Some clones are missing from TCRdb's copy, which holds only in-frame ones; the method was immunoSEQ multiplex PCR. Among over 350,000 clones listed, around nine tenths were seen once. V lost 5 bases and J lost 7; bases outside the gene matches: 7. This CDR3 is 13 amino acids long. The chain is built from TRBV12-3 or TRBV12-4 and TRBJ1-2; 7 bases agree with TRBD1. This receptor was taken from a woman aged 50 to 65 who had recovered from COVID-19. Sequenced: PBMCs or T cells enriched from blood (not recorded which). The CDR3 DNA reads as TGTGCCAGCAGTGAACGCCCAGGGGGTGGCTACACCTTC. Its protein is CASSERPGGGYTF.